This T cell receptor beta chain was captured by sequencing in a study of T cells after yellow fever vaccination. Study details: Fractions of low cell number were prepared using SMART-Seq v4 Ultra Low Input.

V shed 3 bases and J shed 3 bases, with 24 bases lying between them. In germline, CDR1 is KGHSH, CDR2 LQKENI. The length of the CDR3 is 18 residues. In regard to this clonotype: As yet, its antigen is unknown.

General study results and limits: The booster response re-showed most primary clones: approximately 97% CD4, around 90% CD8.

Template-switching 5'RACE yielded the TCR cDNA; a universal primer site and UMIs were added in the process. Via MiXCR, TCRdb re-called the 5' RACE reads, giving one row per CDR3 protein. The sample has 100,000 to 150,000 distinct CDR3 sequences, approximately 14% seen once. The rearrangement uses TRBV18 and TRBJ2-7; D call uncertain. The TCR comes from a man younger than 35 who received the YFV17D yellow fever vaccine. The specimen was CD8+ T cells sorted from PBMCs, collected 5 days after the yellow fever booster vaccination. This CDR3 reads CASSPLFRSASPNYEQYF. CDR3 bases: TGTGCCAGCTCACCTTTGTTTCGGTCAGCAAGCCCAAACTACGAGCAGTACTTC.